The 15 T cell receptor beta chains reported below all come from one sample, sequenced in a study of blood T cell repertoires in COVID-19. Data came from immunoSEQ multiplex PCR; TCRdb stores just in-frame clones and leaves some out. The table has some 62,000 clones, roughly 85% seen once. The specimen sequenced was peripheral blood. The receptors were sampled from a woman older than 75 with acute or convalescent COVID-19.

This clone was seen only once. The J gene is TRBJ1-1, the V gene TRBV2, with 7 bases fitting TRBD1. The CDR3 length is 15 residues. Germline loops: CDR1 SNHLY, CDR2 FYNNEI. J gave up 4 bases and V 6 bases, and 11 bases lay outside the gene matches. Here the CDR3 reads CASREQGQGGTEAFF. The CDR3 region has the DNA TGTGCCAGCAGGGAACAGGGCCAGGGGGGCACTGAAGCTTTCTTT.

CDR3 DNA sequence: TGTGCCAGCAGTCGAAAAACGTTGGGGACAGTCCAGAACACCGGGGAGCTGTTTTTT. It yields the protein CASSRKTLGTVQNTGELFF. The V gene is TRBV6-6, the J gene TRBJ2-2; TRBD1 agrees at 7 bases. This CDR3 has 19 residues. Germline loops: CDR1 MNHNY, CDR2 SVGAGI (reference sequence). Trimming cost V 5 bases and J 1 base; bases outside gene matches: 16.

The chain couples TRBV19 to TRBJ2-1, with D perhaps TRBD2 (6 bases). Germline V gene data show CDR1 as LNHDA and CDR2 as SQIVND (reference sequence). This CDR3 spans 14 amino acids. Trimming removed 5 bases at V and 14 bases at J, with 22 bases between. The DNA of the CDR3 is TGTGCCAGTAGTTTGGCGGGTCATTCAAGGGAGGAGTTCTTC. Translation gives CASSLAGHSREEFF.

The chain links TRBV18 to TRBJ1-5; D is possibly TRBD1 (5 bases). The CDR3 runs 14 residues. Per the germline V gene, CDR1 is KGHSH and CDR2 is LQKENI. The V end lost 2 bases, the J end lost 3 bases, and 8 bases lay between the germline ends. Written as DNA, the CDR3 is TGTGCCAGCTCACCAAACAGGTCCAATCAGCCCCAGCATTTT. Protein sequence: CASSPNRSNQPQHF. The whole variable domain, remainder taken from reference TRBV18 and TRBJ1-5, is NAGVMQNPRHLVRRRGQEARLRCSPMKGHSHVYWYRQLPEEGLKFMVYLQKENIIDESGMPKERFSAEFPKEGPSILRIQQVVRGDSAAYFCASSPNRSNQPQHFGDGTRLSIL.

The table lists this clone with a count of one. The J gene is TRBJ1-1, the V gene TRBV5-1, with 9 bases identical to TRBD1. V gave up 2 bases and J gave up 3 bases; unmatched junction bases: 11. The CDR3 totals 17 residues. CDR1 is SGHRS, CDR2 YFSETQ, per germline. The CDR3 bases are TGCGCCAGCAGCTTATCCACAGGGGGCGCCGGACACACTGAAGCTTTCTTT. This encodes CASSLSTGGAGHTEAFF.

This chain joins TRBV28 and TRBJ1-6; a weak D match, TRBD1 (6 bases). This CDR3 contains 13 residues. The ends were cut back, 6 bases at V and 8 bases at J, with 11 bases in the middle. Germline V gives CDR1 MDHEN, CDR2 SYDVKM. The CDR3, as DNA: TGTGCCAGCAGGCCTAACAGGGATTCACCCCTCCACTTT. Its translation is CASRPNRDSPLHF.

This chain uses TRBV28 with TRBJ2-7; TRBD1 matches 10 bases. Germline assignment: CDR1 MDHEN and CDR2 SYDVKM. Trimming took 6 bases from V and 2 from J; bases not matched to a gene: 7. CDR3 size: 15 residues. The chain's CDR3 is CASRQAGTGAYEQYF. CDR3 bases: TGTGCCAGCAGGCAAGCCGGGACAGGGGCCTACGAGCAGTACTTC.

The chain carries TRBV28 and TRBJ2-2, with 7 bases matching TRBD1. This CDR3 spans 17 amino acids. The J segment lost 4 bases and the V segment lost 7 bases, leaving 15 bases of the junction unmatched. Germline V CDR1 and CDR2: MDHEN, SYDVKM. CDR3: CASTATTGKGFTGELFF. The CDR3 coding sequence is TGTGCCAGCACCGCGACGACAGGGAAAGGATTCACCGGGGAGCTGTTTTTT.

V usage is TRBV18 and J usage is TRBJ2-7; TRBD1 agrees at 9 bases. The CDR3 loop spans 15 amino acids. CDR1 is KGHSH, CDR2 LQKENI, per germline. The V and J ends lost 5 bases and 9 bases, in that order; junction bases with no gene match: 14. The DNA for the CDR3 is TGTGCCAGCTCATTACAGGTTGGACAGGGGTTAGGGCAGTACTTC. Residues: CASSLQVGQGLGQYF.

This chain links TRBV5-5 with TRBJ1-1; TRBD1 aligns across 7 bases. From germline, CDR1 is SGHKS and CDR2 YYEKEE (reference sequence). The CDR3 covers 14 residues. V lost 6 bases, J lost 3 bases, and 8 bases stayed unmatched. The CDR3 spells CASTLLTGDTEAFF. The CDR3 nucleotides read TGTGCCAGCACCCTACTTACAGGGGACACTGAAGCTTTCTTT.

This chain joins TRBV9 and TRBJ1-5; D is uncertain. V lost 0 bases and J lost 5, with 12 bases in between. Per the germline V gene, CDR1 is SGDLS and CDR2 is YYNGEE. This CDR3 comprises 15 residues. CDR3 sequence: CASSVGEGYDQPQHF. CDR3 bases: TGTGCCAGCAGCGTAGGCGAGGGATACGATCAGCCCCAGCATTTT.

The J gene is TRBJ2-5, the V gene TRBV7-9, with 7 positions matching TRBD1. The germline CDR1 and CDR2 sequences are SEHNR and FQNEAQ (reference sequence). The J segment lost 3 bases and the V segment lost 6 bases, leaving 4 bases of the junction unmatched. CDR3 length equals 13 residues. Here the CDR3 reads CASRQDREETQYF. CDR3 sequence (DNA): TGTGCCAGCAGGCAAGACAGGGAAGAGACCCAGTACTTC.

The chain has TRBV4-1 and TRBJ2-7; 10 bases align to TRBD2. The CDR3 covers 16 residues. CDR1 is MGHRA, CDR2 YSYEKL, per germline. V shed 1 base and J 1 base; nucleotides not matched to a gene: 4. In nucleotides, the CDR3 is TGCGCCAGCAGCCAAGCTACTAGCGGGGTATCCTACGAGCAGTACTTC. Encoded protein: CASSQATSGVSYEQYF.

This clone is a singleton in its sample. The J gene is TRBJ2-7, the V gene TRBV5-1; TRBD2 aligns across 10 bases. The CDR3 sequence is 16 residues long. V dropped 2 bases and J dropped 4; count of bases not matched to a gene: 9. CDR1 is SGHRS, CDR2 YFSETQ, per germline. The CDR3 region is CASSLGVAGGTYEQYF. In DNA form, the CDR3 reads TGCGCCAGCAGCTTAGGGGTAGCGGGAGGTACGTACGAGCAGTACTTC.

The chain joins TRBV27 to TRBJ1-6; D gene ambiguous. With 8 bases removed from V and 2 bases from J, the gap between germline ends came to 16 bases. The CDR3 runs to 16 residues. The germline CDR1 and CDR2 sequences are MNHEY and SMNVEV (reference sequence). The CDR3 here is CASCPMGVTYNSPLHF. CDR3 bases: TGTGCCAGCTGTCCCATGGGAGTAACCTATAATTCACCCCTCCACTTT.